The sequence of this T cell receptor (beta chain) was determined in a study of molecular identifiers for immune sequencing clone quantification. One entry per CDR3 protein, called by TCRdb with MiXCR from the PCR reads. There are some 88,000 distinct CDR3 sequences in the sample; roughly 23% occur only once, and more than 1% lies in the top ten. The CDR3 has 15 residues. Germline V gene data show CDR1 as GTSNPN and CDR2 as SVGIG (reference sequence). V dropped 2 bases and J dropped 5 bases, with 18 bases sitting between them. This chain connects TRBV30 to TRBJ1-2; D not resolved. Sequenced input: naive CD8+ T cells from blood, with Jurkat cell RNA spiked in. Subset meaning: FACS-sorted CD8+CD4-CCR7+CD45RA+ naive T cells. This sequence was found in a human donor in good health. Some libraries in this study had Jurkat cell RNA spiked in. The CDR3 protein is CAWSPVPRGVYGYTF. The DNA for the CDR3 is TGTGCCTGGAGTCCCGTCCCTCGGGGAGTTTATGGCTACACCTTC.